The present TCR beta chain was sequenced within a study of neurological immune-mediated disorders. Whole-study results and caveats: None of the CDR3 amino acid sequences found in expanded clones was shared across subjects. This suggests that the TCR-beta repertoires were private in all groups. HTLV-1-associated myelopathy displayed the greatest TCR clonal expansion, and multiple sclerosis exhibited the smallest, lower than that of healthy controls. Phylogenetic grouping assigned the repertoires of 18 of 34 multiple sclerosis patients to a single related-CDR3 cluster, which may represent a signature.

Regarding this clonotype: Its cognate antigen is unknown.

A single record per CDR3 protein comes from TCRdb applying MiXCR to the 5' RACE reads. The table has 50,000 to 65,000 distinct CDR3 sequences, roughly 4.8% seen once. V was cut by 1 base and J by 3 bases, with 16 bases left in between. Germline V CDR1 and CDR2: SGHVS, FQNEAQ. The CDR3 covers 17 residues. The chain links TRBV7-8 to TRBJ2-1, with a weak D call TRBD2 (7 bases). This receptor was obtained from a woman in her 50s with multiple sclerosis. The sequenced sample consisted of PBMCs. As DNA, the CDR3 is TGTGCCAGCAGCTTAGGGGATCAGGGAGGGGGCTACAATGAGCAGTTCTTC. It specifies CASSLGDQGGGYNEQFF.